A selection of T cell receptor beta chains follows, all from one sample in a study of T cell repertoires in cytomegalovirus infection. Antigen specificity for these receptors is unknown. TCRdb reprocessed the reads with MiXCR, giving one entry per CDR3 protein. Of hundreds of thousands of distinct CDR3 sequences in the sample, 33% were seen once. The starting material was cultured PBMCs, obtained from culture after CMV antigen stimulation. The receptor set was obtained from a human donor in good health (CMV status not recorded). Some clones in this sample may be carry-over from other donors' samples. CDR3s include the opening cysteine and the closing phenylalanine or tryptophan. A D gene is named only where the DNA matches it firmly. A row's size may be missing; if present it is once, few, many or a size class.

j_gene	d_gene	v_gene	abundance	CDR3nt	CDR3aa
TRBJ2-5	TRBD2	TRBV5-1	once	TGCGCCAGCAGTCCAATTCTAGCGGGGGGTGAGACCCAGTACTTC	CASSPILAGGETQYF
TRBJ2-1	TRBD2	TRBV2	.	TGTGCCAGCAGTGAGGGACTAGCGAATCTCAATGAGCAGTTCTTC	CASSEGLANLNEQFF
TRBJ2-2	.	TRBV15	few	TGTGCCACCAGCAGAGATGAGGCACGGCCCACCGGGGAGCTGTTTTTT	CATSRDEARPTGELFF
TRBJ2-2	TRBD2	TRBV19	.	TGTGCCAGTAGTATCGGGGGGAGACTAGCCGCGAACACCGGGGAGCTGTTTTTT	CASSIGGRLAANTGELFF
TRBJ2-5	.	TRBV7-9	few	TGTGCCAGCAGCTTCGCTCTTGATAGCAGAGAGACCCAGTACTTC	CASSFALDSRETQYF
TRBJ2-3	.	TRBV11-3	few	TGTGCCAGCGCATTGGGCACAGATACGCAGTATTTT	CASALGTDTQYF
TRBJ2-1	TRBD2	TRBV12-3/TRBV12-4	.	TGTGCCAGCAGTGCGATTCGACTAGCGCAAAACAATGAGCAGTTCTTC	CASSAIRLAQNNEQFF
TRBJ2-5	TRBD2	TRBV7-6	many	TGTGCCAGCAGCTCAGGTAGCGGGAGCATTGGCGAGACCCAGTACTTC	CASSSGSGSIGETQYF
TRBJ2-3	.	TRBV28	.	TGTGCCGTTTGCAGAAGAAGCACAGATACGCAGTATTTT	CAVCRRSTDTQYF
TRBJ2-2	.	TRBV29-1	.	TGCAGCGTTGCGCCACAGGAGGCTATCGGGGAGCTGTTTTTT	CSVAPQEAIGELFF
TRBJ1-3	.	TRBV29-1	.	TGCAGCGTGGCACCTGGGAGCGGAAACACCATATATTTT	CSVAPGSGNTIYF
TRBJ2-5	.	TRBV23-1	.	TGCGCCAGCAGTCAATGGGCCCTGGGGGAGACCCAGTACTTC	CASSQWALGETQYF
TRBJ2-3	.	TRBV15	few	TGTGCCACCAGCAGAGAGCTAGCCGATAGAGATACGCAGTATTTT	CATSRELADRDTQYF
TRBJ1-4	.	TRBV14	.	TGTGCCAGCAGCCCACGGACAGCCGCAACTAATGAAAAACTGTTTTTT	CASSPRTAATNEKLFF
TRBJ2-3	.	TRBV7-2	few	TGTGCCAGCAGCTTAGTCGGCCCAGGCTGGATCACAGATACGCAGTATTTT	CASSLVGPGWITDTQYF
TRBJ1-2	TRBD1	TRBV7-2	few	TGTGCCAGCAGCTGGACAGGGAATAACTATGGCTACACCTTC	CASSWTGNNYGYTF
TRBJ1-2	.	TRBV7-8	many	TGTGCCAGCAGCTTGGGACGGCTCTCGGGCTACACCTTC	CASSLGRLSGYTF
TRBJ2-3	TRBD2	TRBV6-8	.	TGTGCCAGCAGTGGGGGACTAGCGGGGTACACAGATACGCAGTATTTT	CASSGGLAGYTDTQYF
TRBJ2-1	.	TRBV6-1	.	TGTGCCAGCAGTGCGTACTATTCCTACAATGAGCAGTTCTTC	CASSAYYSYNEQFF
TRBJ1-1	.	TRBV7-9	.	TGTGCCAGCAGCTTCCACGAAGGAGCTTTCTTT	CASSFHEGAFF
TRBJ2-1	TRBD2	TRBV24-1	few	TGTGCCACCAGTGATCCTGCCTCTCCTAGCGGGAGCAGGAATGAGCAGTTCTTC	CATSDPASPSGSRNEQFF
TRBJ2-1	TRBD1	TRBV19	.	TGTGCCAGTGAAAACAGGGGGCGCCTACATGAGCAGTTCTTC	CASENRGRLHEQFF
TRBJ2-2	TRBD2	TRBV6-5	.	TGTGCCAGCAGTTACGGGGCTAGCGGACACACCGGGGAGCTGTTTTTT	CASSYGASGHTGELFF
TRBJ2-1	TRBD1	TRBV7-2	few	TGTGCCAGCAGCCCAGGGGGCGGCGATGAGCAGTTCTTC	CASSPGGGDEQFF
TRBJ1-2	.	TRBV7-4	.	TGTGCCAGCAGCTTAGAGGTGGCGCCCGCGTTCTATGGCTACACCTTC	CASSLEVAPAFYGYTF
TRBJ1-2	.	TRBV7-2	.	TGTGCCAGCAGCTCGAGTAGCCGTTATGGCTACACCTTC	CASSSSSRYGYTF
TRBJ2-7	.	TRBV29-1	once	TGCAGCGTTGAAGGCACGTCCTACGAGCAGTACTTC	CSVEGTSYEQYF
TRBJ2-5	TRBD2	TRBV7-2	.	TGTGCCAGCATGGCGGCTAGCGGGAGTGGAGAGACCCAGTACTTC	CASMAASGSGETQYF
TRBJ1-2	.	TRBV20-1	.	TGCAGAGGGAAGGGGTCCCTCTATGGCTACACCTTC	CRGKGSLYGYTF
TRBJ2-1	.	TRBV12-3/TRBV12-4	few	TGTGCCAGCAGTCTACCGGCGACAAGAGCCTACAATGAGCAGTTCTTC	CASSLPATRAYNEQFF
TRBJ2-7	TRBD1	TRBV6-6	.	TGTGCCAGCAGCCGGGACAGGGTTTTAGGCGAGCAGTACTTC	CASSRDRVLGEQYF
TRBJ1-1	TRBD1	TRBV12-3/TRBV12-4	.	TGTGCCAGCAGTATGACAGGGAGGACTGAAGCTTTCTTT	CASSMTGRTEAFF
TRBJ1-4	.	TRBV4-1	few	TGCGCCAGCAGTCCGTTTTCGATTGCAACTAATGAAAAACTGTTTTTT	CASSPFSIATNEKLFF
TRBJ2-3	TRBD2	TRBV28	few	TGTGCCAGCAGTTTTGCTAGCGGGATCACAGATACGCAGTATTTT	CASSFASGITDTQYF
TRBJ2-1	.	TRBV4-3	.	TGCGCCAGCAGCCAATCTAGCGATGAGCAGTTCTTC	CASSQSSDEQFF
TRBJ1-5	.	TRBV19	.	TGTGCCAGTAGTGCGGACAATAGCAATCAGCCCCAGCATTTT	CASSADNSNQPQHF
TRBJ1-1	.	TRBV20-1	.	TGCAGTGCTAAGAAGCCGGCGGCAGGGCGCACTGAAGCTTTCTTT	CSAKKPAAGRTEAFF
TRBJ2-5	TRBD1	TRBV7-9	.	TGTGCCAGCAGCCCGTCAACAGGGGGCAACGAAGAGACCCAGTACTTC	CASSPSTGGNEETQYF
TRBJ1-2	TRBD1	TRBV18	.	TGTGCCAGCTCGCCCTATGACGCAGGGGGAAATGGCTACACCTTC	CASSPYDAGGNGYTF
TRBJ1-3	TRBD1	TRBV11-1	.	TGTGCCAGCAGCCTGGACAGGTCTTTGAACACCATATATTTT	CASSLDRSLNTIYF